The rows below give T cell receptor beta chains drawn from one sample of a study of Ad26.COV2.S vaccination and SARS-CoV-2 variants. TCRdb keeps only in-frame clones here, not all; method: immunoSEQ multiplex PCR. Here the sample spans 350,000 to 550,000 clones, 89% being singletons. The sample was peripheral blood, taken in a trial of Ad26.COV2.S vaccine versus placebo. The receptors here all came from a person aged 18 to 65 who received the Ad26.COV2.S COVID-19 vaccine or a placebo. CDR3s include the opening cysteine and the closing phenylalanine or tryptophan. Fields, in order: clone size, D gene, V gene, J gene, CDR3 protein, CDR3 DNA. The D gene is left open where the match is weak. The size field is filled for only some rows; it gives once, few, many or a size class.

clone_size: .
d_call: .
v_call: TRBV6-6
j_call: TRBJ1-2
cdr3_aa: CASSYSAGNGYTF
cdr3_nt: TGTGCCAGCAGTTACTCTGCGGGTAATGGCTACACCTTC

clone_size: .
d_call: .
v_call: TRBV9
j_call: TRBJ2-7
cdr3_aa: CASSADPTGEQYF
cdr3_nt: TGTGCCAGCAGCGCGGACCCGACGGGCGAGCAGTACTTC

clone_size: .
d_call: .
v_call: TRBV7-2
j_call: TRBJ1-1
cdr3_aa: CASSLEARGWTEAFF
cdr3_nt: TGTGCCAGCAGCTTAGAGGCGAGGGGTTGGACTGAAGCTTTCTTT

clone_size: .
d_call: TRBD2
v_call: TRBV5-1
j_call: TRBJ2-1
cdr3_aa: CASSLGLAEYNEQFF
cdr3_nt: TGCGCCAGCAGCTTGGGTCTAGCGGAATACAATGAGCAGTTCTTC

clone_size: .
d_call: .
v_call: TRBV7-9
j_call: TRBJ2-7
cdr3_aa: CASSLAGGYEQYF
cdr3_nt: TGTGCCAGCAGCTTAGCTGGGGGGTACGAGCAGTACTTC

clone_size: .
d_call: .
v_call: TRBV7-8
j_call: TRBJ1-1
cdr3_aa: CASTPSTGRTEAFF
cdr3_nt: TGTGCCAGCACCCCTTCAACAGGGAGAACTGAAGCTTTCTTT

clone_size: .
d_call: .
v_call: TRBV2
j_call: TRBJ2-2
cdr3_aa: CASKFTGELFF
cdr3_nt: TGTGCCAGCAAGTTCACCGGGGAGCTGTTTTTT

clone_size: .
d_call: .
v_call: TRBV7-9
j_call: TRBJ1-1
cdr3_aa: CASSTNEGGVTEAFF
cdr3_nt: TGTGCCAGCAGCACGAACGAGGGCGGCGTCACTGAAGCTTTCTTT

clone_size: .
d_call: TRBD1
v_call: TRBV11-2
j_call: TRBJ1-1
cdr3_aa: CASTQSRFRGKTEAFF
cdr3_nt: TGTGCCAGCACCCAGAGTAGATTCAGGGGGAAAACTGAAGCTTTCTTT

clone_size: .
d_call: .
v_call: TRBV7-2
j_call: TRBJ1-4
cdr3_aa: CASSHTWDYNEKLFF
cdr3_nt: TGTGCCAGCAGCCATACGTGGGACTATAATGAAAAACTGTTTTTT

clone_size: .
d_call: TRBD2
v_call: TRBV9
j_call: TRBJ2-1
cdr3_aa: CASSGRTSGREVNEQFF
cdr3_nt: TGTGCCAGCAGCGGCCGGACTAGCGGGAGAGAGGTTAATGAGCAGTTCTTC

clone_size: .
d_call: .
v_call: TRBV30
j_call: TRBJ1-2
cdr3_aa: CAWSVELGLTATF
cdr3_nt: TGTGCCTGGAGTGTAGAGCTTGGCCTCACGGCCACCTTC

clone_size: .
d_call: .
v_call: TRBV10-3
j_call: TRBJ1-3
cdr3_aa: CAISRDGRSGNTIYF
cdr3_nt: TGTGCCATCAGCCGGGACGGCCGCTCTGGAAACACCATATATTTT

clone_size: .
d_call: .
v_call: TRBV7-3
j_call: TRBJ1-1
cdr3_aa: CASSRGAGASEAFF
cdr3_nt: TGTGCCAGCAGCCGAGGGGCAGGGGCATCTGAAGCTTTCTTT

clone_size: .
d_call: TRBD1
v_call: TRBV3-1/TRBV3-2
j_call: TRBJ1-2
cdr3_aa: CASSRTQGADGYTF
cdr3_nt: TGTGCCAGCAGCCGGACACAGGGGGCCGATGGCTACACCTTC

clone_size: .
d_call: .
v_call: TRBV9
j_call: TRBJ1-1
cdr3_aa: CASSVGGRTEAFF
cdr3_nt: TGTGCCAGCAGCGTCGGCGGAAGAACTGAAGCTTTCTTT

clone_size: .
d_call: TRBD2
v_call: TRBV20-1
j_call: TRBJ2-5
cdr3_aa: CSARSGKTQYF
cdr3_nt: TGCAGTGCTAGGAGCGGGAAGACCCAGTACTTC

clone_size: .
d_call: .
v_call: TRBV21-1
j_call: TRBJ2-7
cdr3_aa: CASSKVFRGKTGFGYEQYF
cdr3_nt: TGTGCCAGCAGCAAAGTATTTAGGGGGAAAACGGGGTTCGGATACGAGCAGTACTTC

clone_size: .
d_call: .
v_call: TRBV15
j_call: TRBJ2-7
cdr3_aa: CATSRSSYEQYF
cdr3_nt: TGTGCCACCAGCAGATCGTCGTACGAGCAGTACTTC

clone_size: .
d_call: .
v_call: TRBV9
j_call: TRBJ1-1
cdr3_aa: CASSVVLYPGPNTEAFF
cdr3_nt: TGTGCCAGCAGCGTAGTTCTCTACCCAGGACCGAACACTGAAGCTTTCTTT

clone_size: .
d_call: .
v_call: TRBV6-5
j_call: TRBJ1-2
cdr3_aa: CASSYGTAGYGYTF
cdr3_nt: TGTGCCAGCAGTTACGGGACCGCTGGCTATGGCTACACCTTC

clone_size: .
d_call: .
v_call: TRBV5-5
j_call: TRBJ1-1
cdr3_aa: CASSLLDEDTEAFF
cdr3_nt: TGTGCCAGCAGCTTGTTGGATGAGGACACTGAAGCTTTCTTT

clone_size: .
d_call: TRBD2
v_call: TRBV7-9
j_call: TRBJ2-5
cdr3_aa: CASSLLGGGGETQYF
cdr3_nt: TGTGCCAGCAGCTTATTAGGCGGGGGAGGAGAGACCCAGTACTTC

clone_size: .
d_call: .
v_call: TRBV19
j_call: TRBJ1-1
cdr3_aa: CASSISVGENTEAFF
cdr3_nt: TGTGCCAGTAGTATTTCTGTAGGCGAGAACACTGAAGCTTTCTTT

clone_size: .
d_call: .
v_call: TRBV6-5
j_call: TRBJ1-1
cdr3_aa: CASSEVGINTEAFF
cdr3_nt: TGTGCCAGCAGCGAGGTCGGTATAAACACTGAAGCTTTCTTT

clone_size: .
d_call: .
v_call: TRBV28
j_call: TRBJ1-2
cdr3_aa: CASSLDNYGYTF
cdr3_nt: TGTGCCAGCAGTTTAGACAACTATGGCTACACCTTC

clone_size: once
d_call: .
v_call: TRBV5-1
j_call: TRBJ1-1
cdr3_aa: CASSFGGDGAFF
cdr3_nt: TGCGCCAGCAGCTTTGGTGGGGACGGTGCTTTCTTT

clone_size: .
d_call: .
v_call: TRBV7-9
j_call: TRBJ1-1
cdr3_aa: CASSLELGTEAFF
cdr3_nt: TGTGCCAGCAGCTTAGAACTGGGCACTGAAGCTTTCTTT

clone_size: .
d_call: .
v_call: TRBV2
j_call: TRBJ1-5
cdr3_aa: CASSERFWTVNQPQHF
cdr3_nt: TGTGCCAGCAGTGAAAGATTTTGGACAGTCAATCAGCCCCAGCATTTT

clone_size: .
d_call: .
v_call: TRBV7-2
j_call: TRBJ1-2
cdr3_aa: CASSLGSVGLGYGYTF
cdr3_nt: TGTGCCAGCAGCTTAGGAAGTGTAGGACTCGGGTATGGCTACACCTTC

clone_size: once
d_call: TRBD1
v_call: TRBV19
j_call: TRBJ1-6
cdr3_aa: CASGETGIRSPLHF
cdr3_nt: TGTGCCAGTGGGGAGACAGGGATTCGCTCACCCCTCCACTTT

clone_size: .
d_call: .
v_call: TRBV11-1
j_call: TRBJ2-3
cdr3_aa: CASSLASGVSTDTQYF
cdr3_nt: TGTGCCAGCAGCTTAGCGAGCGGTGTTAGCACAGATACGCAGTATTTT

clone_size: .
d_call: .
v_call: TRBV7-2
j_call: TRBJ2-2
cdr3_aa: CASSLAWATGELFF
cdr3_nt: TGTGCCAGCAGCTTAGCGTGGGCCACCGGGGAGCTGTTTTTT

clone_size: .
d_call: .
v_call: TRBV4-3
j_call: TRBJ1-2
cdr3_aa: CASSPQDGANYGYTF
cdr3_nt: TGCGCCAGCAGCCCCCAGGACGGAGCTAACTATGGCTACACCTTC

clone_size: .
d_call: TRBD1
v_call: TRBV30
j_call: TRBJ1-1
cdr3_aa: CAGRGQVTEAFF
cdr3_nt: TGTGCCGGAAGGGGGCAGGTTACTGAAGCTTTCTTT

clone_size: .
d_call: TRBD2
v_call: TRBV7-9
j_call: TRBJ2-5
cdr3_aa: CASTSREGFGETQYF
cdr3_nt: TGTGCCAGCACGTCCCGGGAGGGCTTCGGAGAGACCCAGTACTTC

clone_size: .
d_call: .
v_call: TRBV5-1
j_call: TRBJ1-4
cdr3_aa: CASSLGQPNEKLFF
cdr3_nt: TGCGCCAGCAGCTTGGGCCAGCCTAATGAAAAACTGTTTTTT

clone_size: .
d_call: .
v_call: TRBV6-5
j_call: TRBJ1-2
cdr3_aa: CASSYGRGYGYTF
cdr3_nt: TGTGCCAGCAGTTACGGCAGGGGCTATGGCTACACCTTC

clone_size: .
d_call: TRBD2
v_call: TRBV4-3
j_call: TRBJ2-6
cdr3_aa: CASSQASSGTSGANVLTF
cdr3_nt: TGCGCCAGCAGCCAAGCTTCTAGCGGGACCTCTGGGGCCAACGTCCTGACTTTC

clone_size: once
d_call: .
v_call: TRBV28
j_call: TRBJ2-2
cdr3_aa: CASSLAAGELFF
cdr3_nt: TGTGCCAGCAGTTTGGCGGCAGGGGAGCTGTTTTTT

clone_size: .
d_call: .
v_call: TRBV2
j_call: TRBJ1-5
cdr3_aa: CASSLDRPYSNQPQHF
cdr3_nt: TGTGCCAGCAGTTTAGACCGTCCTTATAGCAATCAGCCCCAGCATTTT